The sequence of this T cell receptor (beta chain) was determined in a study of pediatric ulcerative colitis. Study outcomes and limitations: Repertoires came from total lymphocyte DNA, not specific subsets.

The CDR3 loop spans 18 amino acids. The V end lost 2 bases, the J end lost 5 bases, and 24 bases lay between the germline ends. The germline V gene has CDR1 MNHEY and CDR2 SMNVEV (reference sequence). The protocol was immunoSEQ multiplex PCR, while the TCRdb copy is restricted to in-frame clones and leaves out a portion. The sample includes tens of thousands of clones, 87% of them seen just once. Comment on this clone: Its antigen is unknown.

The chain links TRBV27 to TRBJ2-5; maybe TRBD1 (5 bases). This clonotype was obtained from a boy between 10 and 17 years old who was a control in a study of pediatric ulcerative colitis. Sequenced input: blood. The CDR3 nucleotides read TGTGCCAGCAGTTTAGTCAGGGCCGGCCAACCGGCCGCGGAGACCCAGTACTTC. Amino acid sequence: CASSLVRAGQPAAETQYF.